This T cell receptor (beta chain) emerged from a study of blood T cell repertoires in COVID-19. CDR3 size: 18 residues. Trimming at V came to 3 bases and at J to 0 bases, leaving 8 bases not matched to a gene. In germline, CDR1 is SGHRS, CDR2 YFSETQ. Those who participated ranged in age from roughly 18 to 90 years and resided in about two dozen US areas. Generated by immunoSEQ multiplex PCR, the TCRdb table keeps only in-frame clones and is missing some. The sample has about 190,000 clones, roughly 82% seen once. This sequence joins TRBV5-1 and TRBJ2-1; TRBD2 matches at 11 bases. The source material was PBMCs or T cells enriched from blood (not recorded which). The source is a woman in her 30s who had recovered from COVID-19. CDR3 coding DNA: TGCGCCAGCAGCTCACCGGGACTAGCGGATAGCTCCTACAATGAGCAGTTCTTC. This encodes CASSSPGLADSSYNEQFF. The whole variable domain, remainder taken from reference TRBV5-1 and TRBJ2-1, is KAGVTQTPRYLIKTRGQQVTLSCSPISGHRSVSWYQQTPGQGLQFLFEYFSETQRNKGNFPGRFSGRQFSNSRSEMNVSTLELGDSALYLCASSSPGLADSSYNEQFFGPGTRLTVL.